This T cell receptor (beta chain) was observed in a study of blood T cells in healthy people across ages. The germline gives CDR1 DFQATT, CDR2 SNEGSKA (reference sequence). V dropped 0 bases and J dropped 4 bases, with 13 bases sitting between them. The CDR3 runs to 14 residues. Primed by a sample-barcoded 5' primer and a J-beta primer mix, a second PCR proceeded for about 6 to 11 cycles. MiXCR, applied by TCRdb to the 5' RACE reads, yields one record per CDR3 protein. The top ten clones hold roughly 17% of a sample with 850,000 to 950,000 distinct CDR3 sequences, more than 25% of them seen once. In its sample, this clonotype was seen a few times.

This chain joins TRBV20-1 and TRBJ2-7, with D possibly matching TRBD1 (5 bases). The sample comprised blood. The sequence was collected from a woman of 80 years or more in good health. Here the CDR3 DNA reads TGCAGTGCTAGAGACGACAGTAGTTTGTACGAGCAGTACTTC. Translation gives CSARDDSSLYEQYF.